Below are 29 T cell receptor beta chains sequenced from a single sample in a study of blood T cell repertoires in COVID-19. The table came from immunoSEQ multiplex PCR; TCRdb's copy has only in-frame clones and leaves some out. The sample carries roughly 200,000 clones, approximately 85% recorded once. Sequencing input: PBMCs or T cells enriched from blood (not recorded which). The receptors were gathered from a man aged 35-49 years who had recovered from COVID-19.

This sequence joins TRBV29-1 and TRBJ2-7; D possibly corresponds to TRBD1 (5 bases). The length of the CDR3 is 11 residues. The V end lost 4 bases, the J end lost 3 bases, and 7 bases lay between the germline ends. Germline CDR1 SQVTM, CDR2 ANQGSEA. CDR3 DNA: TGCAGCGTTGCTGACAGCTACGAGCAGTACTTC. It codes for CSVADSYEQYF.

The chain couples TRBV6-5 to TRBJ1-2; 7 bases align to TRBD1. The CDR3 has 14 amino acids. With V trimmed by 5 bases and J by 0 bases, 3 bases remained unmatched. Germline CDR1 is MNHEY and CDR2 is SVGAGI. The CDR3 spells CASSRQGANYGYTF. The CDR3 coding sequence is TGTGCCAGCAGTCGACAGGGTGCTAACTATGGCTACACCTTC.

V and J are TRBV3-1 (or the pseudogene TRBV3-2) and TRBJ2-7, with 7 bases matching TRBD2. CDR3 length equals 15 residues. With 2 bases clipped from V and 2 bases from J, the junction kept 6 bases outside the gene matches. Germline V gene lookup returns CDR1 LGHDT and CDR2 YNNKEL (reference sequence). The CDR3 loop reads CASSQMGGGPYEQYF. In DNA, the CDR3 is TGTGCCAGCAGCCAAATGGGGGGGGGTCCCTACGAGCAGTACTTC.

V and J are TRBV7-6 and TRBJ1-4; TRBD1 is a possible D gene (6 bases). Germline CDR1 SGHVS, CDR2 FNYEAQ. There are 14 residues in the CDR3. V was clipped by 3 bases and J by 4 bases, with 9 bases between them. The CDR3 spells CASSLTGRNEKLFF. In DNA form, the CDR3 reads TGTGCCAGCAGCTTGACAGGACGTAATGAAAAACTGTTTTTT.

This chain joins TRBV7-9 and TRBJ1-4; weak D call: TRBD1 (5 bases). The CDR3 extends over 14 amino acids. The germline V and J ends were trimmed by 5 bases and 7 bases, with 14 bases remaining between them. Germline values: CDR1 SEHNR, CDR2 FQNEAQ (reference sequence). The CDR3: CASSQSAGSEKLFF. The CDR3 nucleotides are TGTGCCAGCAGCCAATCGGCAGGGTCTGAAAAACTGTTTTTT.

In this sample, this clone turned up many times. The same CDR3 arises from other DNA sequences in this sample as well. This rearrangement joins TRBV27 to TRBJ1-6; weak D call: TRBD1 (6 bases). CDR1 is MNHEY and CDR2 is SMNVEV in the germline V gene (reference sequence). Trimming took off 3 bases at V and 9 bases at J, with 12 bases between the two ends. The CDR3 spans 14 residues. CDR3 sequence (DNA): TGTGCCAGCAGTTTCCTACAGGGAAGTTCACCCCTCCACTTT. Translation gives CASSFLQGSSPLHF.

The chain is built from TRBV25-1 and TRBJ1-2, with D perhaps matching TRBD1 (5 bases). CDR1 is MGHDK, CDR2 SYGVNS, per germline. CDR3 length: 12 amino acids. The V end lost 6 bases, the J end lost 8 bases, and 13 bases lay between the germline ends. The CDR3 DNA reads as TGTGCCAGCAGCGGGGGTTGGGACGGCTACACCTTC. Amino acid sequence: CASSGGWDGYTF.

This clone has a handful of counts. The rearrangement uses TRBV6-4 and TRBJ1-6; 7 bases align to TRBD1. The CDR3 loop spans 14 amino acids. The V and J ends lost 6 bases and 5 bases, in that order; junction bases with no gene match: 4. The germline V gene encodes CDR1 MRHNA and CDR2 SNTAGT. In DNA, the CDR3 is TGTGCCAGCAGCACCGGGACAGATAATTCACCCCTCCACTTT. This translates into CASSTGTDNSPLHF.

The chain is built from TRBV28 and TRBJ1-5, with D perhaps matching TRBD1 (6 bases). CDR3 length equals 12 residues. Trimming took off 10 bases at V and 7 bases at J, with 14 bases between the two ends. Per the germline V gene, CDR1 is MDHEN and CDR2 is SYDVKM. The chain's CDR3 is CATNQGTQPQHF. Here the CDR3 DNA reads TGTGCCACCAATCAGGGGACCCAGCCCCAGCATTTT.

This rearrangement joins TRBV5-6 to TRBJ2-1; 10 bases are shared with TRBD2. The J segment lost 14 bases and the V segment lost 4 bases, leaving 9 bases of the junction unmatched. Germline CDR1 reads SGHDT; CDR2 reads YYEEEE. The CDR3 extends over 13 amino acids. The CDR3 bases are TGTGCCAGCAGCCTGGGGCTAGCGGGAGAGGAGTTCTTC. Translating gives CASSLGLAGEEFF.

The chain combines TRBV11-3 with TRBJ1-1; 7 nucleotides align to TRBD1. The CDR3 spans 15 residues. J was trimmed by 3 bases and V by 4 bases; bases with no gene match: 8. From germline, CDR1 is SGHNT and CDR2 YENEEA. The CDR3 DNA is TGTGCCAGCAGCTCTCTAGGACAGGTGGACACTGAAGCTTTCTTT. This sequence encodes CASSSLGQVDTEAFF. Filled out from reference TRBV11-3 and TRBJ1-1, the complete variable domain reads EAGVVQSPRYKIIEKKQPVAFWCNPISGHNTLYWYLQNLGQGPELLIRYENEEAVDDSQLPKDRFSAERLKGVDSTLKIQPAELGDSAVYLCASSSLGQVDTEAFFGQGTRLTVV.

This rearrangement joins TRBV7-3 to TRBJ2-3; 9 bases are a match to TRBD2. The CDR3 totals 16 residues. Germline V gives CDR1 SGHTA, CDR2 FQGTGA. The ends lost 2 bases at V and 1 base at J; junction bases unmatched: 4. The CDR3, as DNA: TGTGCCAGCAGCTTATACCCTAGCGGGGGCACAGATACGCAGTATTTT. Encoded protein: CASSLYPSGGTDTQYF.

This clone was seen only a few times. The chain links TRBV28 to TRBJ1-6; TRBD1 aligns across 9 bases. Germline V gives CDR1 MDHEN, CDR2 SYDVKM. After removal of 3 bases from V and 8 bases from J, the junction contained 11 bases not matched to a gene. The CDR3 length is 17 residues. The CDR3 sequence: CASSFPGQGTVDSPLHF. As DNA, the CDR3 is TGTGCCAGCAGTTTCCCCGGACAGGGGACGGTGGATTCACCCCTCCACTTT.

This chain links TRBV15 with TRBJ2-6; the D gene is possibly TRBD2 (6 bases). V dropped 4 bases and J dropped 1 base, with 11 bases sitting between them. CDR3 size: 16 residues. Germline V CDR1 and CDR2: LNHNV, YYDKDF (reference sequence). The CDR3 nucleotides are TGTGCCACCAGCACCCCGCGGGGTTCTGGGGCCAACGTCCTGACTTTC. Translation gives CATSTPRGSGANVLTF. The full variable domain, its missing parts supplied by reference TRBV15 and TRBJ2-6, is DAMVIQNPRYQVTQFGKPVTLSCSQTLNHNVMYWYQQKSSQAPKLLFHYYDKDFNNEADTPDNFQSRRPNTSFCFLDIRSPGLGDTAMYLCATSTPRGSGANVLTFGAGSRLTVL.

This clone has more than one count but fewer than ten. J is TRBJ2-7 and V is TRBV11-2; perhaps TRBD1 as D (6 bases). Germline V gene data show CDR1 as SGHAT and CDR2 as FQNNGV. The CDR3 loop spans 13 amino acids. The V and J ends lost 5 bases and 0 bases respectively, with 8 bases between them. Here the CDR3 reads CASSPDSSYEQYF. Written as DNA, the CDR3 is TGTGCCAGCAGCCCGGACAGCTCCTACGAGCAGTACTTC.

This chain joins TRBV30 and TRBJ1-5; weak D call: TRBD1 (6 bases). Trimming left V 3 bases short and J 1 base short, with 10 bases between. Germline V lookup: CDR1 GTSNPN, CDR2 SVGIG (reference sequence). The CDR3 runs 14 residues. The CDR3: CAWRIQGSNQPQHF. DNA for the CDR3: TGTGCCTGGAGGATCCAGGGGAGCAATCAGCCCCAGCATTTT.

This clone was seen more than once but under ten times. The chain is built from TRBV19 and TRBJ2-3, with a weak D call TRBD2 (5 bases). The CDR3 is 13 amino acids. Germline V gene data show CDR1 as LNHDA and CDR2 as SQIVND (reference sequence). Trimming cost V 3 bases and J 6 bases, with 10 bases left between them. CDR3 coding DNA: TGTGCCAGTAGTATTAGCGCCTTGGATACGCAGTATTTT. Protein product: CASSISALDTQYF.

The rearrangement joins TRBV25-1 to TRBJ1-2; tentative D call: TRBD1 (5 bases). Germline CDR1 MGHDK, CDR2 SYGVNS. V lost 4 bases to trimming and J lost 4 bases, with 13 bases between them. The CDR3 consists of 14 residues. DNA of the CDR3: TGTGCCAGCAGTGGTCCGGGACTTACCTATGGCTACACCTTC. Protein sequence: CASSGPGLTYGYTF.

The chain combines TRBV12-5 with TRBJ2-5; D not resolved. Between the trimmed V and J ends, which lost 7 bases and 4 bases, there was a span of 13 bases. The CDR3 is 13 residues long. The germline CDR1 and CDR2 sequences are LGHNT and FRNRAP. For the CDR3, the DNA is TGTGCTAGTGTCTCAGACATTGGAGAGACCCAGTACTTC. Protein: CASVSDIGETQYF. The whole variable domain, remainder taken from reference TRBV12-5 and TRBJ2-5, is DARVTQTPRHKVTEMGQEVTMRCQPILGHNTVFWYRQTMMQGLELLAYFRNRAPLDDSGMPKDRFSAEMPDATLATLKIQPSEPRDSAVYFCASVSDIGETQYFGPGTRLLVL.

This chain joins TRBV28 and TRBJ2-5; a possible D gene is TRBD2 (6 bases). Per the germline V gene, CDR1 is MDHEN and CDR2 is SYDVKM. CDR3 length equals 13 residues. The germline V and J ends were trimmed by 7 bases and 1 base, with 10 bases remaining between them. The CDR3 DNA is TGTGCCAGCACCTTGACTAGCCAAGAGACCCAGTACTTC. It translates to CASTLTSQETQYF.

The V call is TRBV11-3, the J call TRBJ2-1; 12 nucleotides align to TRBD1. This CDR3 spans 15 amino acids. CDR1 and CDR2 from the germline V gene are SGHNT and YENEEA. With 6 bases clipped from V and 10 bases from J, the junction kept 10 bases outside the gene matches. CDR3 DNA sequence: TGTGCCAGCAGTCCCGGGACAGGGGGCGCGGAGGAGCAGTTCTTC. It yields the protein CASSPGTGGAEEQFF.

This rearrangement joins TRBV30 to TRBJ2-2, with D tentatively TRBD1 (6 bases). This CDR3 is built from 13 residues. Germline V gene sequence: CDR1 GTSNPN, CDR2 SVGIG (reference sequence). V gave up 7 bases and J gave up 2 bases, with 11 bases separating them. CDR3 amino acids: CASRGANTGELFF. CDR3 bases: TGTGCCTCCAGGGGAGCAAACACCGGGGAGCTGTTTTTT.

The chain combines TRBV4-2 with TRBJ1-5; 9 bases fit TRBD1. The V and J ends lost 2 bases and 2 bases, in that order; junction bases with no gene match: 1. Germline CDR1 and CDR2: LGHNA and YNFKEQ. This CDR3 is built from 15 residues. CDR3 nucleotide sequence: TGTGCCAGCAGCCAATACAGGGGGCGCAATCAGCCCCAGCATTTT. Amino acids: CASSQYRGRNQPQHF.

The CDR3 is CASSLVAGRGTDTQYF. In nucleotides, the CDR3 is TGTGCCAGCAGTTTAGTAGCGGGGCGAGGCACAGATACGCAGTATTTT. The gene calls are TRBV27 and TRBJ2-3; TRBD2 matches 8 bases. The CDR3 loop spans 16 amino acids. The germline V gene encodes CDR1 MNHEY and CDR2 SMNVEV (reference sequence). J was trimmed by 1 base and V by 2 bases; bases with no gene match: 5.

V and J are TRBV7-3 and TRBJ1-1; D is ambiguous. CDR1 SGHTA and CDR2 FQGTGA come from the germline V gene. The CDR3 consists of 13 residues. The germline V and J ends were trimmed by 3 bases and 1 base, with 6 bases remaining between them. The CDR3 region has the DNA TGTGCCAGCAGCTTTGGGAGGAACACTGAAGCTTTCTTT. This translates into CASSFGRNTEAFF. Together with reference TRBV7-3 and TRBJ1-1, the CDR3 gives the full variable domain: GAGVSQTPSNKVTEKGKYVELRCDPISGHTALYWYRQSLGQGPEFLIYFQGTGAADDSGLPNDRFFAVRPEGSVSTLKIQRTERGDSAVYLCASSFGRNTEAFFGQGTRLTVV.

The V call is TRBV28, the J call TRBJ2-2; TRBD2 agrees at 8 bases. Germline CDR1 reads MDHEN; CDR2 reads SYDVKM. This CDR3 region has 15 residues. V was clipped by 8 bases and J by 2 bases; unmatched bases: 7. CDR3 in DNA: TGTGCCAGCGCAAAACTAGCGGTCAACACCGGGGAGCTGTTTTTT. This codes for CASAKLAVNTGELFF.

V and J are TRBV19 and TRBJ1-1; possible D gene TRBD1, 5 bases. Germline V gene lookup returns CDR1 LNHDA and CDR2 SQIVND (reference sequence). The CDR3 runs 14 residues. V was trimmed by 4 bases and J by 1 base, leaving 10 bases between them. In DNA form, the CDR3 reads TGTGCCAGTAGTAAGGAGGGGACGAACACTGAAGCTTTCTTT. It encodes CASSKEGTNTEAFF.

DNA for the CDR3: TGTGCCAGTATCCCGGCGGGGAGGGATCAGCCCCAGCATTTT. Encoded protein: CASIPAGRDQPQHF. The chain recombines TRBV19 with TRBJ1-5; D not certain. V shed 7 bases and J shed 5 bases, with 15 bases lying between them. CDR1 and CDR2 (germline): LNHDA, SQIVND (reference sequence). The CDR3 extends over 14 amino acids.

V and J are TRBV19 and TRBJ1-1, with a tentative D call TRBD1 (6 bases). The CDR3 covers 14 residues. Germline values: CDR1 LNHDA, CDR2 SQIVND (reference sequence). Trimming left V 3 bases short and J 5 bases short, with 13 bases between. Here the CDR3 reads CASSIVTGRTEAFF. For the CDR3, the DNA is TGTGCCAGTAGTATCGTAACAGGGAGAACTGAAGCTTTCTTT.